Included here is one T cell receptor (beta chain) sequence, with context. This clonotype has a handful of counts. Its antigen specificity is not known. Within one base of it there is no much larger clone, and no base qualities were kept. The record originates from a study of post-analysis software for immune sequencing data (dated by TCRdb to about 2015). Context from the whole study: Relapsing-remitting, secondary progressive and progressive-relapsing multiple sclerosis were recorded as disease courses, and subtype annotation was lacking for some patients. The multiple sclerosis patient repertoires were compared with about a dozen previously published healthy control repertoires from donors aged 6 to 25 years. A subset of samples was prepared in parallel using single-end sample barcoding, then pooled and co-amplified after Illumina adapter ligation. Beyond this particular receptor, the publication reports: Significantly lower normalized Chao1 diversity was found in multiple sclerosis patients than in controls, suggesting substantial peripheral T-cell clonal expansion. The multiple sclerosis patient group was slightly younger than the control group. When samples were clustered directly using the F measure, samples prepared in the same batch co-clustered strongly, which prompted a batch-effect correction. Significantly higher frequencies in patients than in controls were found for roughly 5 TRBV segments, including TRBV5-6, TRBV5-1 and TRBV20-1.

The library came from PCR. Sequencing relied on an Illumina HiSeq 2500. To reduce PCR and sequencing biases, unique molecular identifiers were incorporated into the TCR beta cDNA libraries. Per 1 to 10 million input T cells, 500,000 or so cDNA molecules were obtained, such that each molecule approximated one T cell. The same protocol used for the earlier healthy control dataset was applied to prepare and sequence the patient libraries. Within a given batch, samples were prepared together, multiplexed and sequenced on the same HiSeq lane. The paper's data handling went like this. Raw barcoded reads were processed with MIGEC, and single-read molecular identifier groups were discarded before consensus assembly and CDR3 extraction. Clonotype tables were post-analysed with VDJtools, and diversity was normalized by down-sampling all datasets to the smallest sample size. In repertoire overlap clustering, CDR3 amino acid sequences, but not nucleotide sequences, were matched to correct batch-related cross-sample contamination. The public reads were run again by TCRdb, first through fastp at Q25 and then through MiXCR, and only productive beta chains were kept. Every distinct CDR3 protein forms one entry, paired with its most common genes and DNA. The authors' filters were not applied to this entry. This sample lists 170,000 or so distinct CDR3 sequences; 30% were detected once. The ten top clones hold approximately 1.5% of the sample.

To demonstrate the VDJtools post-analysis software, the study profiled TCR beta repertoires from the peripheral blood of around 13 young patients with multiple sclerosis. The multiple sclerosis patients were children and adolescents ranging in age from roughly 6 to 16 years. The CDR3, cysteine through phenylalanine, is 14 amino acids long. This entry keeps only the CDR3 DNA: 42 bases, framed from base 1. Cut back by 2 bases and 1 base, the V and J ends lie 8 bases apart. CDR1 and CDR2 are drawn from the germline V gene (reference sequence): SEHNR, FQNEAQ. The chain is assembled from TRBV7-9 and TRBJ1-1, and the D gene may be TRBD1, 6 bases matching. The clonotype comes from a girl aged 10 to 17 with multiple sclerosis. The sample consisted of blood. The DNA sequence is given as TGTGCCAGCAGCTTACAGGGGACGAACACTGAAGCTTTCTTT. This yields the protein CASSLQGTNTEAFF. Reference TRBV7-9 and TRBJ1-1 proteins supply the regions before and after the CDR3; the full variable domain is: DTGVSQNPRHKITKRGQNVTFRCDPISEHNRLYWYRQTLGQGPEFLTYFQNEAQLEKSRLLSDRFSAERPKGSFSTLEIQRTEQGDSAMYLCASSLQGTNTEAFFGQGTRLTVV.